This T cell receptor (beta chain) was identified during a study of blood T cells in healthy people across ages. Staff drew approximately 9.1 milliliters of peripheral blood from each donor. A sample-barcoded 5' primer and a J-beta primer mix were used in a second PCR of roughly 7 to 12 cycles. TCRdb reprocessed the 5' RACE reads via MiXCR and lists one record per CDR3 protein. The sample holds roughly 800,000 distinct CDR3 sequences, 40% to 65% seen once. Overall study findings and caveats: A strong correlation was seen between TCR beta diversity and naive T cell percentage.

This clonotype has just a few counts. Antigen specificity is unknown. Germline V lookup: CDR1 SGHDN, CDR2 FVKESK. V lost 0 bases and J lost 5, with 14 bases in between. The CDR3 consists of 15 residues. Sequencing input: blood. The chain recombines TRBV14 with TRBJ2-7; possibly TRBD1 or TRBD2 for D (5 bases each). This sequence originates from an elderly man in good health. CDR3 sequence: CASSQDGGFRDEQYF. The CDR3 DNA reads TGTGCCAGCAGCCAAGACGGAGGTTTCAGGGACGAGCAGTACTTC.